The 22 T cell receptor beta chains reported below all come from one sample, sequenced in a study of radiotherapy plus CTLA-4 blockade in lung cancer. Measured with immunoSEQ multiplex PCR; TCRdb has only the in-frame clones, and not every one. The table includes more than 95,000 clones, 75% to 80% detected once. The sample here was peripheral blood, taken from a patient treated with radiotherapy plus ipilimumab. All receptors derive from a human donor with non-small cell lung cancer who had a partial response to radiotherapy plus ipilimumab.

This clone was counted many times. The rearrangement uses TRBV30 and TRBJ1-4, with TRBD1 matching 8 bases. Germline trimming cut 5 bases from V and 5 bases from J; bases unmatched to any gene: 4. CDR3 length equals 13 residues. Germline lookup yields CDR1 GTSNPN and CDR2 SVGIG (reference sequence). The CDR3 reads CAWGQGWNEKLFF. CDR3 DNA: TGTGCCTGGGGACAGGGATGGAATGAAAAACTGTTTTTT.

This clone was detected a few times. The chain is built from TRBV4-1 and TRBJ1-2; D gene ambiguous. The V end was cut by 0 bases, the J end by 3 bases, with 11 bases between. Germline lookup yields CDR1 MGHRA and CDR2 YSYEKL. The CDR3 has 15 amino acids. The CDR3 is CASSQDRSPDYGYTF. For the CDR3, the DNA is TGCGCCAGCAGCCAAGATCGTAGTCCGGACTATGGCTACACCTTC.

The chain employs TRBV9 and TRBJ2-5; D might be TRBD2 (6 bases). The CDR3 length is 16 residues. The V and J ends lost 0 bases and 4 bases respectively, with 16 bases between them. CDR1 SGDLS and CDR2 YYNGEE come from the germline V gene. The CDR3 loop reads CASSVGSGVGGETQYF. CDR3 DNA: TGTGCCAGCAGCGTAGGTAGCGGAGTGGGGGGAGAGACCCAGTACTTC. The full variable domain, with the rest looked up from reference TRBV9 and TRBJ2-5, is DSGVTQTPKHLITATGQRVTLRCSPRSGDLSVYWYQQSLDQGLQFLIQYYNGEERAKGNILERFSAQQFPDLHSELNLSSLELGDSALYFCASSVGSGVGGETQYFGPGTRLLVL.

This chain links TRBV6-4 with TRBJ1-2; 7 nucleotides match TRBD1. V dropped 5 bases and J dropped 4; count of bases not matched to a gene: 10. The V gene's germline CDR1 is MRHNA and CDR2 SNTAGT. This CDR3 spans 15 amino acids. DNA for the CDR3: TGTGCCAGCAGTCCTACAGGGGAAGGGGGCTATGGCTACACCTTC. Amino acids: CASSPTGEGGYGYTF.

V is TRBV7-2 and J is TRBJ2-4; 9 bases fit TRBD1. CDR3 length: 15 residues. V was clipped by 1 base and J by 11 bases; unmatched bases: 9. Per germline, CDR1 SGHTA and CDR2 FQGNSA. CDR3 residues: CASSLGPGTGTFQYF. The CDR3 region has the DNA TGTGCCAGCAGCTTAGGTCCCGGGACAGGGACATTTCAGTACTTC.

The rearrangement joins TRBV11-2 to TRBJ2-7; TRBD2 matches at 8 bases. CDR1 and CDR2 (germline): SGHAT, FQNNGV. V gave up 6 bases and J gave up 4 bases; unmatched junction bases: 14. The CDR3 has 16 residues. CDR3 sequence reads: CASRLGSGLAGYEQYF. The CDR3 nucleotides read TGTGCCAGCAGACTGGGATCGGGTCTAGCGGGTTACGAGCAGTACTTC.

The genes are TRBV5-6 and TRBJ1-1, with TRBD1 matching over 8 bases. V dropped 4 bases and J dropped 4; count of bases not matched to a gene: 15. The CDR3 runs 17 residues. Per the germline V gene, CDR1 is SGHDT and CDR2 is YYEEEE. The CDR3 sequence: CASSPDRGVRLRTEAFF. CDR3 coding DNA: TGTGCCAGCAGCCCCGACAGGGGCGTGAGATTACGCACTGAAGCTTTCTTT.

The rearrangement links TRBV20-1 to TRBJ1-1; D unresolved. Germline assignment: CDR1 DFQATT and CDR2 SNEGSKA (reference sequence). CDR3 length: 11 residues. V gave up 4 bases and J gave up 8 bases, with 11 bases separating them. Written as DNA, the CDR3 is TGCAGTGCTAACGGTTATGAGGAAGCTTTCTTT. Translated, it gives CSANGYEEAFF.

The chain recombines TRBV6-6 with TRBJ1-1; D call uncertain. Trimming shortened V by 2 bases and J by 7 bases, and 11 bases separated the two germline ends. Germline V gene data show CDR1 as MNHNY and CDR2 as SVGAGI (reference sequence). The CDR3 contains 13 residues. The CDR3 nucleotides are TGTGCCAGCAGTTACCTCGGCCGGGTTGAAGCTTTCTTT. It encodes CASSYLGRVEAFF.

The DNA of the CDR3 is TGTGCCAGCAGCCCAGGGACAGGGAACGGAGAGACCCAGTACTTC. Translated: CASSPGTGNGETQYF. The chain is built from TRBV9 and TRBJ2-5; 9 bases align to TRBD1. Germline assignment: CDR1 SGDLS and CDR2 YYNGEE. J was trimmed by 4 bases and V by 4 bases; bases with no gene match: 8. This CDR3 region has 15 residues. Together with reference TRBV9 and TRBJ2-5, the CDR3 gives the full variable domain: DSGVTQTPKHLITATGQRVTLRCSPRSGDLSVYWYQQSLDQGLQFLIQYYNGEERAKGNILERFSAQQFPDLHSELNLSSLELGDSALYFCASSPGTGNGETQYFGPGTRLLVL.

This clone was seen only a few times. V and J are TRBV6-5 and TRBJ1-2, with D perhaps matching TRBD1 (5 bases). Trimming stripped 5 bases from V and 8 bases from J, with 15 bases between. The CDR3 loop spans 13 amino acids. Germline V gene lookup returns CDR1 MNHEY and CDR2 SVGAGI. CDR3 in DNA: TGTGCCAGCAGTGACCAGGGCGTCGACGGCTACACCTTC. As protein: CASSDQGVDGYTF.

The CDR3: CASSFYRTSGTAGELFF. The CDR3 region has the DNA TGTGCCAGCAGTTTCTATAGGACTAGCGGGACCGCCGGGGAGCTGTTTTTT. The chain links TRBV27 to TRBJ2-2, with TRBD2 matching over 12 bases. V was clipped by 3 bases and J by 6 bases; unmatched bases: 8. The length of the CDR3 is 17 residues. Germline V gene lookup returns CDR1 MNHEY and CDR2 SMNVEV (reference sequence).

This chain links TRBV7-2 with TRBJ2-1; TRBD1 might be the D (6 bases). The CDR3 is 14 amino acids. Trimming cost V 1 base and J 7 bases, with 11 bases left between them. Germline-derived CDR1 and CDR2 are SGHTA and FQGNSA. CDR3: CASSLVWGPNEQFF. The DNA for the CDR3 is TGTGCCAGCAGCTTAGTGTGGGGGCCGAATGAGCAGTTCTTC.

The chain carries TRBV11-2 and TRBJ1-2; tentatively, D is TRBD1 (5 bases). The CDR3 length is 14 residues. CDR1 SGHAT and CDR2 FQNNGV come from the germline V gene. The ends were cut back, 2 bases at V and 4 bases at J, with 11 bases in the middle. CDR3 in DNA: TGTGCCAGCAGCTTAAACCGACAGTTCTATGGCTACACCTTC. Amino acids: CASSLNRQFYGYTF.

The rearrangement uses TRBV4-1 and TRBJ2-1; TRBD1 might be the D (5 bases). The CDR3 spans 13 residues. Per the germline V gene, CDR1 is MGHRA and CDR2 is YSYEKL. V shed 7 bases and J shed 4 bases, with 11 bases lying between them. The CDR3 DNA follows: TGCGCCAGCACCGATACAGGTTACAATGAGCAGTTCTTC. It translates to CASTDTGYNEQFF.

This clone was detected ten times or more. V and J are TRBV2 and TRBJ1-1; D is undetermined. Trimming stripped 3 bases from V and 5 bases from J, with 19 bases between. The CDR3 totals 16 residues. Germline-derived CDR1 and CDR2 are SNHLY and FYNNEI. CDR3 coding DNA: TGTGCCAGCAGTGAGCGGTTAATCAGTGTTCGAACTGAAGCTTTCTTT. Encoded protein: CASSERLISVRTEAFF.

The gene calls are TRBV9 and TRBJ2-3, with 7 bases fitting TRBD2. V shed 0 bases, J shed 7 bases, and the junction held 11 bases outside the gene matches. The germline V gene encodes CDR1 SGDLS and CDR2 YYNGEE. The CDR3 loop spans 16 amino acids. The CDR3, as DNA: TGTGCCAGCAGCGTAGAAGTCTGGAGCGGGACGAATACGCAGTATTTT. As protein: CASSVEVWSGTNTQYF.

This clone was detected only once. This chain's CDR3 is CASGLGGASYEQYF. CDR3 DNA sequence: TGTGCCAGCGGGTTAGGAGGGGCGTCTTACGAGCAGTACTTC. The V call is TRBV2, the J call TRBJ2-7; the D gene is possibly TRBD2 (6 bases). CDR1 and CDR2 from the germline V gene are SNHLY and FYNNEI. The CDR3 consists of 14 residues. V shed 8 bases and J shed 4 bases, with 18 bases lying between them. Supplemented by reference TRBV2 and TRBJ2-7, the full variable domain reads EPEVTQTPSHQVTQMGQEVILRCVPISNHLYFYWYRQILGQKVEFLVSFYNNEISEKSEIFDDQFSVERPDGSNFTLKIRSTKLEDSAMYFCASGLGGASYEQYFGPGTRLTVT.

The rearrangement uses TRBV18 and TRBJ1-1, with 7 bases fitting TRBD1. The J segment lost 0 bases and the V segment lost 6 bases, leaving 7 bases of the junction unmatched. Germline V gene lookup returns CDR1 KGHSH and CDR2 LQKENI. The CDR3 sequence is 15 residues long. The CDR3 here is CASSPAGQLNTEAFF. CDR3 bases: TGTGCCAGCTCTCCCGCGGGACAGTTGAACACTGAAGCTTTCTTT.

The chain uses TRBV14 and TRBJ1-1, with D perhaps TRBD1 (5 bases). This CDR3 region has 13 residues. Germline CDR1 reads SGHDN; CDR2 reads FVKESK. The V gene lost 4 bases and the J gene lost 7 bases, with 13 bases spanning the gap. The CDR3 bases are TGTGCCAGCAGCCTTCTAAGGGGCAGTGAAGCTTTCTTT. The encoded protein is CASSLLRGSEAFF.

The J gene is TRBJ1-5, the V gene TRBV6-1; 8 positions match TRBD1. The CDR3 length is 15 residues. CDR1 and CDR2 (germline): MNHNS, SASEGT. V was clipped by 4 bases and J by 2 bases; unmatched bases: 4. The CDR3 bases are TGTGCCAGCAGTGTACAGGGGGAGGGCAATCAGCCCCAGCATTTT. It specifies CASSVQGEGNQPQHF.

The chain has TRBV5-5 and TRBJ2-3; D is possibly TRBD1 (6 bases). This CDR3 has 14 residues. CDR1 is SGHKS and CDR2 is YYEKEE in the germline V gene (reference sequence). With 3 bases removed from V and 0 bases from J, the gap between germline ends came to 8 bases. CDR3 nucleotides: TGTGCCAGCAGCTGGGACACTAGCACAGATACGCAGTATTTT. Protein: CASSWDTSTDTQYF.